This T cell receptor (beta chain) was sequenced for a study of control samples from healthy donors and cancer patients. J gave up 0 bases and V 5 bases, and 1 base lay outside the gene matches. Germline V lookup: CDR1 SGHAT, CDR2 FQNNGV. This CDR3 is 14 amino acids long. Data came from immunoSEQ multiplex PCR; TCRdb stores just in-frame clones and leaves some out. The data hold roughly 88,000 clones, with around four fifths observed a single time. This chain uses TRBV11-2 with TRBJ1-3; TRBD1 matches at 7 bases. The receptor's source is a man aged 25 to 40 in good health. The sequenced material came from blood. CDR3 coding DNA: TGTGCCAGCAGCCACAGGGGCTCTGGAAACACCATATATTTT. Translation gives CASSHRGSGNTIYF.